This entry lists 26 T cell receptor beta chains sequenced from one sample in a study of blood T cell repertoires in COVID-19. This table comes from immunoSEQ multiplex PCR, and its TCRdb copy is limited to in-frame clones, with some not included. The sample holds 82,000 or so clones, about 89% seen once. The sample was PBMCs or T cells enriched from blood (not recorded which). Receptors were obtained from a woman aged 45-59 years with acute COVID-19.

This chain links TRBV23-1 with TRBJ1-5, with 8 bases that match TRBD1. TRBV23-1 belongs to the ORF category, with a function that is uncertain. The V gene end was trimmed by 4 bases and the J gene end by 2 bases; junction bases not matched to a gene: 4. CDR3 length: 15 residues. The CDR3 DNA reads TGCGCCAGCAGTCTCTTGGACAGGGGCAATCAGCCCCAGCATTTT. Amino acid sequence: CASSLLDRGNQPQHF.

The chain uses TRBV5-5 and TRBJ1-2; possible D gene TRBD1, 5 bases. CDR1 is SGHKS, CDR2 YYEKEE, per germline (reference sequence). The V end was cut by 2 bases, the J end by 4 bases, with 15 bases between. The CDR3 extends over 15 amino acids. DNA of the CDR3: TGTGCCAGCAGCTTTACGACGGGGGGAAGCTATGGCTACACCTTC. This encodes CASSFTTGGSYGYTF.

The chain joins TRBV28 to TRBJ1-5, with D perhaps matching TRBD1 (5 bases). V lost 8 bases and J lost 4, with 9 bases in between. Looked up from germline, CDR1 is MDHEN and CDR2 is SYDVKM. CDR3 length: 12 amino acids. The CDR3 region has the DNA TGTGCCAGCCAGGAGGGGAATCAGCCCCAGCATTTT. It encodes CASQEGNQPQHF.

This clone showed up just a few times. The chain's CDR3 is CASKGVGSGGTGELFF. As DNA, the CDR3 is TGTGCCAGTAAAGGTGTAGGGTCTGGGGGGACCGGGGAGCTGTTTTTT. This chain connects TRBV19 to TRBJ2-2; possible D gene TRBD2, 6 bases. V lost 7 bases and J 5 bases, leaving 20 bases between the germline ends. This CDR3 is built from 16 residues. Per germline, CDR1 LNHDA and CDR2 SQIVND (reference sequence).

The CDR3 loop is CASKTGSYEQYF. The CDR3 region has the DNA TGTGCCAGCAAAACAGGTTCCTACGAGCAGTACTTC. The J gene is TRBJ2-7, the V gene TRBV28; perhaps TRBD1 as D (5 bases). The CDR3 is made up of 12 amino acids. Germline CDR1 is MDHEN and CDR2 is SYDVKM. Trimming removed 7 bases at V and 1 base at J, with 8 bases between.

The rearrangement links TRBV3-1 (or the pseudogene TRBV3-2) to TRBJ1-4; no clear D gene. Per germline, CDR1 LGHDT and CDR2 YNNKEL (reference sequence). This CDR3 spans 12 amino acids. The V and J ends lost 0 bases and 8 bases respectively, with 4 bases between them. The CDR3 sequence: CASSQDREKLFF. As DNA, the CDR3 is TGTGCCAGCAGCCAAGATCGGGAAAAACTGTTTTTT.

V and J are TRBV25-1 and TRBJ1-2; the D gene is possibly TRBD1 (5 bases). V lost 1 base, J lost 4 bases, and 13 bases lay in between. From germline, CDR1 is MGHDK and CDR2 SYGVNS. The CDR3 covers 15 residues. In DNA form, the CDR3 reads TGTGCCAGCAGTGAATCAGGCAGGGAGGTCTATGGCTACACCTTC. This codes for CASSESGREVYGYTF.

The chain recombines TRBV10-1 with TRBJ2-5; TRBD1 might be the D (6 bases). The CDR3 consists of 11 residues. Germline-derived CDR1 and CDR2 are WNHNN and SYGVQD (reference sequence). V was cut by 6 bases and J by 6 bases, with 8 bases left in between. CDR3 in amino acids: CASSRGKTQYF. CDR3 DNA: TGCGCCAGCAGCAGGGGAAAGACCCAGTACTTC.

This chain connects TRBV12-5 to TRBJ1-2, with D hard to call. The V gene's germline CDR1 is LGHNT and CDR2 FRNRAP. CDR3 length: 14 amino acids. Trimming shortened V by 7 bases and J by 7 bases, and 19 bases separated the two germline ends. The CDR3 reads CASESQPQAVGYTF. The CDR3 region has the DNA TGTGCTAGTGAGAGCCAGCCGCAGGCCGTTGGCTACACCTTC.

CDR3 loop: CSVDWGTGITGELFF. CDR3 nucleotide sequence: TGCAGCGTTGATTGGGGGACAGGGATCACCGGGGAGCTGTTTTTT. This chain links TRBV29-1 with TRBJ2-2; 9 bases agree with TRBD1. The CDR3 loop spans 15 amino acids. The V segment lost 3 bases and the J segment 4 bases; nucleotides outside the gene matches: 6. Germline assignment: CDR1 SQVTM and CDR2 ANQGSEA.

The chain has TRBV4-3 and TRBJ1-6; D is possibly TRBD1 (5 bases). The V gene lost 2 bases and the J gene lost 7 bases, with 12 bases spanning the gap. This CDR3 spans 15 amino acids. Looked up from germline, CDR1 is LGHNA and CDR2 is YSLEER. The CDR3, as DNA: TGCGCCAGCAGCCAATCGACAGACTCGAATTCACCCCTCCACTTT. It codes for CASSQSTDSNSPLHF.

CDR3 in amino acids: CASSPLVGGGGDTQYF. DNA for the CDR3: TGTGCCAGCAGTCCACTGGTGGGGGGCGGGGGAGATACGCAGTATTTT. This chain links TRBV27 with TRBJ2-3; D is perhaps TRBD2 (7 bases). The germline V and J ends were trimmed by 5 bases and 5 bases, with 20 bases remaining between them. Per germline, CDR1 MNHEY and CDR2 SMNVEV (reference sequence). This CDR3 region has 16 residues.

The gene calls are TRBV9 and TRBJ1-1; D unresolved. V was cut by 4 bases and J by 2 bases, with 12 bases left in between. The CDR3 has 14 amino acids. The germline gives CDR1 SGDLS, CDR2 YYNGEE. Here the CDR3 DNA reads TGTGCCAGCAGCCCCCAACATCTTAACACTGAAGCTTTCTTT. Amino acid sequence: CASSPQHLNTEAFF. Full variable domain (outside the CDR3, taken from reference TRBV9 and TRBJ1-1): DSGVTQTPKHLITATGQRVTLRCSPRSGDLSVYWYQQSLDQGLQFLIQYYNGEERAKGNILERFSAQQFPDLHSELNLSSLELGDSALYFCASSPQHLNTEAFFGQGTRLTVV.

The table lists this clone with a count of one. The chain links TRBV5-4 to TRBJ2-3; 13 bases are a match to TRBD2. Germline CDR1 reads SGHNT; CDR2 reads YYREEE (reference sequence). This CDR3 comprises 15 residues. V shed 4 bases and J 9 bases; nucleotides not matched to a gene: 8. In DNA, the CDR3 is TGTGCCAGCAGCCAAACGGGACTAGCGGGACGAACGCAGTATTTT. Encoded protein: CASSQTGLAGRTQYF.

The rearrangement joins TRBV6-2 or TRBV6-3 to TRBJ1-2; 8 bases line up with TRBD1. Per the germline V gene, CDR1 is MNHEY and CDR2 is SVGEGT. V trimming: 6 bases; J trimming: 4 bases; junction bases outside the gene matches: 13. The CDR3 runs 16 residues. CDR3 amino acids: CASSNKPGTGLYGYTF. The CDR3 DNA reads TGTGCCAGCAGCAACAAACCCGGGACAGGACTCTATGGCTACACCTTC.

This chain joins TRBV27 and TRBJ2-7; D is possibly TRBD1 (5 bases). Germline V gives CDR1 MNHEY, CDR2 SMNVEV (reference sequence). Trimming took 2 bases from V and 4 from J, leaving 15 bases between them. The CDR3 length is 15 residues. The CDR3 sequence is CASSLTAGLDYEQYF. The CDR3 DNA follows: TGTGCCAGCAGTTTAACCGCAGGGCTTGATTACGAGCAGTACTTC.

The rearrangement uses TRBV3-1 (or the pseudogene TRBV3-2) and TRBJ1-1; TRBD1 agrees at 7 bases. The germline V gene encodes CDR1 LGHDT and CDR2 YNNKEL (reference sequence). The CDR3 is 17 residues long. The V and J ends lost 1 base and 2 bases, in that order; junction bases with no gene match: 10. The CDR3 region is CASSQGQGISTNTEAFF. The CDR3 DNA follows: TGTGCCAGCAGCCAAGGACAGGGTATCAGTACTAACACTGAAGCTTTCTTT.

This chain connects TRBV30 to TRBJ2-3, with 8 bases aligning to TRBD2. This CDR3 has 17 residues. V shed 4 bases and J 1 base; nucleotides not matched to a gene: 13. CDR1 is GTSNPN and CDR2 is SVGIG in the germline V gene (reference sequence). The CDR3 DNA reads TGTGCCTGGACCGGTAGTTTTAGCGGGATGGGCACAGATACGCAGTATTTT. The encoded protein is CAWTGSFSGMGTDTQYF.

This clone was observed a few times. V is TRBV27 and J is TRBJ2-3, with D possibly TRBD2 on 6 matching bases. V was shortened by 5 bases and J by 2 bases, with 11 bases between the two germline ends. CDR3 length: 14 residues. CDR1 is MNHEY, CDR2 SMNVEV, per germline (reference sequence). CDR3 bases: TGTGCCAGCAGTCTGGGACTCCTCACAGATACGCAGTATTTT. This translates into CASSLGLLTDTQYF.

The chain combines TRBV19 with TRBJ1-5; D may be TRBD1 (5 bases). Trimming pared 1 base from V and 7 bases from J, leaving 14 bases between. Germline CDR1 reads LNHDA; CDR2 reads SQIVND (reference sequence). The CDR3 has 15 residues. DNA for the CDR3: TGTGCCAGTAGTATAGTGGTCCAGGGCAGACAGCCCCAGCATTTT. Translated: CASSIVVQGRQPQHF. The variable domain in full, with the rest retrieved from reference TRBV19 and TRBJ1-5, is DGGITQSPKYLFRKEGQNVTLSCEQNLNHDAMYWYRQDPGQGLRLIYYSQIVNDFQKGDIAEGYSVSREKKESFPLTVTSAQKNPTAFYLCASSIVVQGRQPQHFGDGTRLSIL.

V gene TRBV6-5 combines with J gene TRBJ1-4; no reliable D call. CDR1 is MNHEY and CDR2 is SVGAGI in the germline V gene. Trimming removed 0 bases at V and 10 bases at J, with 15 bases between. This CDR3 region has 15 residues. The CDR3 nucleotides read TGTGCCAGCAGTTACTCGATCTTGGGCATTCCAAAACTGTTTTTT. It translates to CASSYSILGIPKLFF.

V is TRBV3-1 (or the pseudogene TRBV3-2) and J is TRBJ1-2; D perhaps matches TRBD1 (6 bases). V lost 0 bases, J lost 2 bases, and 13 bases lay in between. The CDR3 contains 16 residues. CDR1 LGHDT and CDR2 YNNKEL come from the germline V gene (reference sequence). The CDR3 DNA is TGTGCCAGCAGCCAAGATATACCGACAGGAAACTATGGCTACACCTTC. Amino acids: CASSQDIPTGNYGYTF.

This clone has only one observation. CDR3 sequence reads: CSASLAGVLNEQFF. The CDR3 bases are TGCAGTGCTAGTCTAGCGGGAGTTCTCAATGAGCAGTTCTTC. This chain connects TRBV20-1 to TRBJ2-1; TRBD2 matches 10 bases. The germline V gene encodes CDR1 DFQATT and CDR2 SNEGSKA (reference sequence). This CDR3 spans 14 amino acids. V lost 3 bases to trimming and J lost 6 bases; unmatched junction nucleotides: 5.

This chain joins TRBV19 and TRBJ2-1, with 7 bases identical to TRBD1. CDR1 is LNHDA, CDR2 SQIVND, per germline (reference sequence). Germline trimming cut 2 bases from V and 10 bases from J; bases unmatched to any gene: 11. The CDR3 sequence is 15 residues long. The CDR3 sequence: CASSIIRDRYSEQFF. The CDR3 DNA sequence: TGTGCCAGTAGTATAATACGGGACAGATACAGCGAGCAGTTCTTC.

As DNA, the CDR3 is TGCGCCAGCGCGCTACTAGCGGGAGCCGACAATGAGCAGTTCTTC. It translates to CASALLAGADNEQFF. This chain joins TRBV5-1 and TRBJ2-1; TRBD2 matches at 11 bases. CDR3 length: 15 residues. Germline V gives CDR1 SGHRS, CDR2 YFSETQ. V dropped 7 bases and J dropped 5; count of bases not matched to a gene: 8.

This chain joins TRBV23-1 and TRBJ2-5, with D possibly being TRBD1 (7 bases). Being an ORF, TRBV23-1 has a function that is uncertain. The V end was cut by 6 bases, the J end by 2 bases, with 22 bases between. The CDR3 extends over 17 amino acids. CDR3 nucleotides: TGCGCCAGCAGGCGACAGGGAAAAGGAGGGCGACAAGAGACCCAGTACTTC. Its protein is CASRRQGKGGRQETQYF.